The 24 T cell receptor beta chains listed next were all sequenced from one sample in a study of beta chain features in type 1 diabetes. As every portion of the isolated RNA was reverse transcribed, the sequencing read expressed TCRB transcripts. TCRdb's table, derived via immunoSEQ multiplex PCR, lists solely in-frame clones and lacks some. The sample records about 160,000 clones, approximately 9.1% being singletons. The sequenced material came from central memory CD4+ T cells from blood. The receptors shown here come from a woman between 18 and 30 years old in good health.

This clone is labeled medium-sized. The genes are TRBV30 and TRBJ2-1; D gene unclear. Trimming stripped 5 bases from V and 6 bases from J, with 11 bases between. The CDR3 length is 12 residues. Germline V gene data show CDR1 as GTSNPN and CDR2 as SVGIG (reference sequence). The CDR3 here is CAWGLGGNEQFF. CDR3 bases: TGTGCCTGGGGGCTCGGTGGCAATGAGCAGTTCTTC.

The table lists this clone with a few counts. The chain joins TRBV4-1 to TRBJ2-3; D perhaps matches TRBD1 (5 bases). The germline V gene encodes CDR1 MGHRA and CDR2 YSYEKL. The ends were cut back, 0 bases at V and 0 bases at J, with 7 bases in the middle. The CDR3 loop spans 15 amino acids. CDR3 protein: CASSQDWGSTDTQYF. The CDR3, as DNA: TGCGCCAGCAGCCAAGATTGGGGCAGCACAGATACGCAGTATTTT.

The rearrangement joins TRBV6-5 to TRBJ2-7, with 8 positions matching TRBD2. The CDR3 is made up of 14 amino acids. Germline V CDR1 and CDR2: MNHEY, SVGAGI. V dropped 6 bases and J dropped 0; count of bases not matched to a gene: 4. CDR3 bases: TGTGCCAGCAGGGGGACTAGGAGCTCCTACGAGCAGTACTTC. This translates into CASRGTRSSYEQYF.

This clone was counted a few times. The chain couples TRBV18 to TRBJ1-4; no clear D. This CDR3 is built from 15 residues. V was trimmed by 0 bases and J by 3 bases, leaving 8 bases between them. CDR1 and CDR2 from the germline V gene are KGHSH and LQKENI. CDR3 in DNA: TGTGCCAGCTCACCACCGTCTGAGGCTAATGAAAAACTGTTTTTT. Its protein is CASSPPSEANEKLFF. Complete variable domain (other parts from reference TRBV18 and TRBJ1-4): NAGVMQNPRHLVRRRGQEARLRCSPMKGHSHVYWYRQLPEEGLKFMVYLQKENIIDESGMPKERFSAEFPKEGPSILRIQQVVRGDSAAYFCASSPPSEANEKLFFGSGTQLSVL.

This clone has a count of ten or more. This chain connects TRBV5-8 to TRBJ1-2; TRBD1 matches at 7 bases. The trim removed 4 bases at V and 4 bases at J, leaving 4 bases unmatched. This CDR3 contains 13 residues. Germline V gene sequence: CDR1 SGHTS, CDR2 YDEGEE. CDR3 DNA: TGTGCCAGCAGCCGGGGACAGACCTATGGCTACACCTTC. Translating gives CASSRGQTYGYTF.

The chain couples TRBV5-1 to TRBJ2-5, with TRBD2 as a possible D gene (5 bases). Germline values: CDR1 SGHRS, CDR2 YFSETQ. This CDR3 is 14 amino acids long. The germline V and J ends were trimmed by 0 bases and 5 bases, with 11 bases remaining between them. CDR3: CASSLAGVVETQYF. CDR3 DNA: TGCGCCAGCAGCTTGGCCGGGGTCGTTGAGACCCAGTACTTC.

A few counts support this clone. The chain uses TRBV7-2 and TRBJ2-7; 7 nucleotides line up with TRBD2. CDR1 and CDR2 from the germline V gene are SGHTA and FQGNSA. Trimming at V came to 3 bases and at J to 4 bases, leaving 9 bases not matched to a gene. The CDR3 consists of 15 residues. CDR3: CASSFFPSGRYEQYF. The CDR3 DNA sequence: TGTGCCAGCAGCTTCTTCCCTAGCGGAAGATACGAGCAGTACTTC.

With regard to this clone: The junction departs from the called germline gene at one end, perhaps through a read error. This chain links TRBV7-7 with TRBJ1-3; D is unresolved. This CDR3 is 13 amino acids long. Germline CDR1 and CDR2: SSHAT and FNYEAQ (reference sequence). This CDR3 reads CASSSSTGNTIYF. The CDR3 bases are TGTGCTAGCAGCTCCAGTACTGGAAACACCATATATTTT.

This clone showed up just a few times. The chain employs TRBV15 and TRBJ2-3, with D unresolved. This CDR3 region has 12 residues. With 1 base removed from V and 3 bases from J, the gap between germline ends came to 2 bases. Germline values: CDR1 LNHNV, CDR2 YYDKDF (reference sequence). CDR3 sequence: CATSRATDTQYF. In nucleotides, the CDR3 is TGTGCCACCAGCAGAGCTACAGATACGCAGTATTTT.

This chain connects TRBV5-1 to TRBJ2-3, with a weak D call TRBD2 (5 bases). Germline values: CDR1 SGHRS, CDR2 YFSETQ. Trimming took 4 bases from V and 6 from J, leaving 15 bases between them. The CDR3 is 14 amino acids. The DNA of the CDR3 is TGCGCCAGCAGCCGTCTAGCCCTGGCGGATACGCAGTATTTT. Translated, it gives CASSRLALADTQYF.

This clone has more than one count but fewer than ten. DNA of the CDR3: TGTGCCAGCAGCCCGGACTCCCAACCCTTCTACGAGCAGTACTTC. This encodes CASSPDSQPFYEQYF. The chain is built from TRBV7-3 and TRBJ2-7; D perhaps matches TRBD2 (5 bases). The CDR3 spans 15 residues. The V gene lost 5 bases and the J gene lost 3 bases, with 17 bases spanning the gap. Germline assignment: CDR1 SGHTA and CDR2 FQGTGA.

This clone has just a few counts. This chain joins TRBV5-1 and TRBJ1-5; no clear D. Germline CDR1 and CDR2: SGHRS and YFSETQ. The CDR3 has 13 residues. V was shortened by 5 bases and J by 3 bases, with 9 bases between the two germline ends. The DNA for the CDR3 is TGCGCCAGCAGGGAGGGCATCAATCAGCCCCAGCATTTT. It is translated as CASREGINQPQHF.

This clone was observed a handful of times. The rearrangement joins TRBV6-6 to TRBJ1-1; a possible D gene is TRBD1 (5 bases). V dropped 5 bases and J dropped 1 base, with 11 bases sitting between them. Germline lookup yields CDR1 MNHNY and CDR2 SVGAGI (reference sequence). The CDR3 extends over 14 amino acids. CDR3 loop: CASSLQQANTEAFF. The CDR3 DNA reads as TGTGCCAGCAGTCTACAACAGGCGAACACTGAAGCTTTCTTT.

The genes are TRBV19 and TRBJ1-3; 8 bases map to TRBD1. The CDR3 has 14 amino acids. In germline, CDR1 is LNHDA, CDR2 SQIVND (reference sequence). The V and J ends lost 10 bases and 0 bases, in that order; junction bases with no gene match: 5. The chain's CDR3 is CATSDRVSGNTIYF. In nucleotides, the CDR3 is TGTGCCACCTCGGACAGGGTCTCTGGAAACACCATATATTTT.

The chain is built from TRBV5-1 and TRBJ2-2; D remains unclear. Germline V gives CDR1 SGHRS, CDR2 YFSETQ. The CDR3 extends over 15 amino acids. The germline V and J ends were trimmed by 5 bases and 0 bases, with 11 bases remaining between them. The CDR3 bases are TGCGCCAGCAGTCTCTCGCGCTCGAACACCGGGGAGCTGTTTTTT. Amino acids: CASSLSRSNTGELFF.

The V gene is TRBV7-9, the J gene TRBJ2-3; TRBD2 is a possible D gene (5 bases). Germline loops: CDR1 SEHNR, CDR2 FQNEAQ (reference sequence). The CDR3 covers 16 residues. V lost 7 bases and J 1 base, leaving 18 bases between the germline ends. In DNA form, the CDR3 reads TGTGCCAGCACCCTAGCAGGAGGTCGGGGCACAGATACGCAGTATTTT. It is translated as CASTLAGGRGTDTQYF. Full variable domain (remainder filled in from reference TRBV7-9 and TRBJ2-3): DTGVSQNPRHKITKRGQNVTFRCDPISEHNRLYWYRQTLGQGPEFLTYFQNEAQLEKSRLLSDRFSAERPKGSFSTLEIQRTEQGDSAMYLCASTLAGGRGTDTQYFGPGTRLTVL.

The sample holds a few counts of this clone. The J gene is TRBJ2-2, the V gene TRBV30, with 10 bases lining up with TRBD2. V shed 0 bases, J shed 9 bases, and the junction held 4 bases outside the gene matches. CDR3 size: 14 residues. Germline assignment: CDR1 GTSNPN and CDR2 SVGIG (reference sequence). CDR3 DNA: TGTGCCTGGAGTGTCCCGGGACTAGCGAGGGAGCTGTTTTTT. This codes for CAWSVPGLARELFF. The whole variable domain, filled in from reference TRBV30 and TRBJ2-2, reads SQTIHQWPATLVQPVGSPLSLECTVEGTSNPNLYWYRQAAGRGLQLLFYSVGIGQISSEVPQNLSASRPQDRQFILSSKKLLLSDSGFYLCAWSVPGLARELFFGEGSRLTVL.

Only a few counts were recorded for this clone. The chain couples TRBV5-1 to TRBJ2-2; weak D call: TRBD1 (5 bases). CDR3 length: 13 amino acids. Per the germline V gene, CDR1 is SGHRS and CDR2 is YFSETQ. V dropped 4 bases and J dropped 5 bases, with 9 bases sitting between them. The DNA for the CDR3 is TGCGCCAGCAGCCGGCAGGGTACCGGGGAGCTGTTTTTT. Its protein is CASSRQGTGELFF.

The chain employs TRBV29-1 and TRBJ2-7, with 10 bases that match TRBD1. Germline V gene data show CDR1 as SQVTM and CDR2 as ANQGSEA. The CDR3 has 15 residues. V was clipped by 4 bases and J by 3 bases; unmatched bases: 9. CDR3 in DNA: TGCAGCGTTGCATCCGGGACAGGGGTCCACTACGAGCAGTACTTC. It translates to CSVASGTGVHYEQYF.

J is TRBJ2-5 and V is TRBV4-2; a possible D gene is TRBD1 (6 bases). Trimming pared 3 bases from V and 2 bases from J, leaving 16 bases between. The CDR3 has 16 residues. Germline V gene lookup returns CDR1 LGHNA and CDR2 YNFKEQ. The CDR3, as DNA: TGTGCCAGCAGCCAGGATACAGGGAGTTGGCAAGAGACCCAGTACTTC. Residues: CASSQDTGSWQETQYF.

This clone was seen a handful of times. The CDR3 DNA reads TGCAGCGCCCTCGGGACTGTCTACGAGCAGTACTTC. This codes for CSALGTVYEQYF. This chain links TRBV29-1 with TRBJ2-7, with D possibly being TRBD2 (6 bases). V gave up 7 bases and J gave up 3 bases, with 13 bases separating them. CDR1 SQVTM and CDR2 ANQGSEA come from the germline V gene. This CDR3 has 12 residues.

This clone came up a few times. This chain connects TRBV7-3 to TRBJ2-5; a possible D gene is TRBD1 (5 bases). Germline lookup yields CDR1 SGHTA and CDR2 FQGTGA. Trimming left V 1 base short and J 3 bases short, with 9 bases between. The CDR3 has 14 amino acids. DNA of the CDR3: TGTGCCAGCAGCTTAAGTCCAGGGAAAGAGACCCAGTACTTC. Amino acid sequence: CASSLSPGKETQYF.

In its sample, this clone was seen a few times. V usage is TRBV2 and J usage is TRBJ2-3, with TRBD2 matching over 11 bases. The CDR3 is made up of 17 amino acids. V was pared by 0 bases and J by 4 bases, with 6 bases of the junction left unmatched. Germline CDR1 is SNHLY and CDR2 is FYNNEI. CDR3 nucleotide sequence: TGTGCCAGCAGTGAAGCTCTACTAGCGGGAGAGTCAGATACGCAGTATTTT. It is translated as CASSEALLAGESDTQYF.

The V call is TRBV5-6, the J call TRBJ2-7, with TRBD2 matching over 7 bases. The CDR3 consists of 15 residues. The germline CDR1 and CDR2 sequences are SGHDT and YYEEEE. Trimming at V came to 0 bases and at J to 3 bases, leaving 6 bases not matched to a gene. This CDR3 reads CASSLASGNRYEQYF. Here the CDR3 DNA reads TGTGCCAGCAGCTTGGCTAGCGGAAATCGCTACGAGCAGTACTTC.